A selection of T cell receptor beta chains follows, all from one sample in a study of T cell responses to AZD1222 COVID-19 vaccine. TCRdb's copy holds only in-frame clones and misses some; the assay was immunoSEQ multiplex PCR. The sample data list around 140,000 clones. The specimen sequenced was peripheral blood. The receptor set was obtained from an adult in good health. The CDR3 runs from the conserved cysteine through the conserved F or W. The D gene is left open where the match is weak.

V gene	CDR3 length	J gene	D gene	CDR3 DNA	CDR3 protein
TRBV18	14	TRBJ1-1	-	TGTGCCAGCTCACCCAACCGTGGAAAGACTGAAGCTTTCTTT	CASSPNRGKTEAFF
TRBV5-5	14	TRBJ2-1	-	TGTGCCAGCAGCTTGGGTTTCAGGGGAAGTGAGCAGTTCTTC	CASSLGFRGSEQFF
TRBV9	14	TRBJ1-5	-	TGTGCCAGCAGCGTAGGAGGGGCAAATCAGCCCCAGCATTTT	CASSVGGANQPQHF
TRBV9	16	TRBJ2-2	TRBD2	TGTGCCAGCAGCGTTGGACTAGCGGCGAACACCGGGGAGCTGTTTTTT	CASSVGLAANTGELFF
TRBV5-6	13	TRBJ1-1	-	TGTGCCAGCAGCTTTATGAGGGCTACTGAAGCTTTCTTT	CASSFMRATEAFF
TRBV6-5	13	TRBJ1-1	-	TGTGCCAGCAGTTACTCGATGAACACTGAAGCTTTCTTT	CASSYSMNTEAFF
TRBV24-1	13	TRBJ1-5	-	TGTGCCACCAGCCCAGGAGGCAATCAGCCCCAGCATTTT	CATSPGGNQPQHF
TRBV11-3	16	TRBJ2-2	-	TGTGCCAGCACTCCGGGACAACTCGCGAACACCGGGGAGCTGTTTTTT	CASTPGQLANTGELFF
TRBV19	14	TRBJ1-2	TRBD1	TGTGCCAGTAGTCCACAGGGGGCCAAGTATGGCTACACCTTC	CASSPQGAKYGYTF
TRBV10-2	13	TRBJ2-7	-	TGCGCCAGCAAATTTTCCTCCATTCCCGAGCAGTACTTC	CASKFSSIPEQYF
TRBV5-1	15	TRBJ2-1	TRBD2	TGCGCCAGCAGCGTGGGACTAGCGGGGGGGTATGAGCAGTTCTTC	CASSVGLAGGYEQFF
TRBV20-1	10	TRBJ2-5	-	TGCAGTGCATTTACAGTTCCCCAGTACTTC	CSAFTVPQYF
TRBV14	18	TRBJ1-1	-	TGTGCCAGCAGCCCATTCCCGGGGCGCGGAGGTATGAACACTGAAGCTTTCTTT	CASSPFPGRGGMNTEAFF
TRBV5-1	17	TRBJ1-2	-	TGCGCCAGCAGCTTGGAATTGGCCGGGACCCTGGGGGGAGGCTACACCTTC	CASSLELAGTLGGGYTF
TRBV14	15	TRBJ1-3	-	TGTGCCAGCAGCCAAGAGTTGGGTCTTGGAAACACCATATATTTT	CASSQELGLGNTIYF
TRBV5-1	13	TRBJ1-2	-	TGCGCCAGCAGTACGGACCCCAACTATGGCTACACCTTC	CASSTDPNYGYTF
TRBV12-3/TRBV12-4	13	TRBJ2-7	-	TGTGCCAGCACCCCGACAGGACACTACGAGCAGTACTTC	CASTPTGHYEQYF
TRBV5-8	16	TRBJ2-3	-	TGTGCCAGCAGCCGAGGGGGGGCCCCCCTCACAGATACGCAGTATTTT	CASSRGGAPLTDTQYF
TRBV19	14	TRBJ1-1	-	TGTGCCAGTGGGGCCTCGACGGGGGCCACTGAAGCTTTCTTT	CASGASTGATEAFF
TRBV27	12	TRBJ1-1	TRBD1	TGTGCCAGCACCTCTCCAGGGGGGGAAGCTTTCTTT	CASTSPGGEAFF
TRBV2	11	TRBJ2-7	-	TGTGCCAGGGGATCAGGTTACGAGCAGTACTTC	CARGSGYEQYF
TRBV2	18	TRBJ2-5	-	TGTGCCAGCAGTTTCCCTGGGATTCGAACAGGGCCCCAAGAGACCCAGTACTTC	CASSFPGIRTGPQETQYF
TRBV25-1	15	TRBJ1-1	-	TGTGCCAGCAGTGAAGAGGGGACAATGAACACTGAAGCTTTCTTT	CASSEEGTMNTEAFF
TRBV9	13	TRBJ1-1	-	TGTGCCAGCAGCGTAAGAAGGAACACTGAAGCTTTCTTT	CASSVRRNTEAFF
TRBV18	15	TRBJ1-2	-	TGTGCCAGCTCACCAACGGAAGGGGCTAACTATGGCTACACCTTC	CASSPTEGANYGYTF
TRBV18	16	TRBJ1-3	-	TGTGCCAGCTCACCACAGGACTGGTACTCTGGAAACACCATATATTTT	CASSPQDWYSGNTIYF
TRBV27	14	TRBJ1-6	TRBD1	TGTGCCAGCAGTTTTTCGCAGGGGGTCTCACCCCTCCACTTT	CASSFSQGVSPLHF
TRBV6-1	13	TRBJ1-1	-	TGTGCCAGCAGTCGGGGGGTGAACACTGAAGCTTTCTTT	CASSRGVNTEAFF
TRBV2	13	TRBJ1-6	-	TGTGCCAGCAGTGTACAGCATAATTCACCCCTCCACTTT	CASSVQHNSPLHF
TRBV9	15	TRBJ2-2	-	TGTGCCAGCAGCCCTAGCGCGTCCTCGGTCGGGGAGCTGTTTTTT	CASSPSASSVGELFF
TRBV12-3/TRBV12-4	12	TRBJ2-4	-	TGTGCCAGCAGCGCCGGATCCCGAATTCAGTACTTC	CASSAGSRIQYF
TRBV4-1	16	TRBJ1-4	TRBD1	TGCGCCAGCAGCCAAGAGGTGCAGGGGGGTAGTGAAAAACTGTTTTTT	CASSQEVQGGSEKLFF
TRBV19	15	TRBJ2-7	-	TGTGCCAGTAGGGAGAGTGCTTGGGGCTACTACGAGCAGTACTTC	CASRESAWGYYEQYF
TRBV5-8	15	TRBJ2-1	TRBD2	TGTGCCAGCATCCGGGGGGGGAGCTCCTACAATGAGCAGTTCTTC	CASIRGGSSYNEQFF
TRBV11-2	18	TRBJ2-3	TRBD2	TGTGCCAGCAGCTTAGATCTTCTAGCGGGGGGAGGGACAGATACGCAGTATTTT	CASSLDLLAGGGTDTQYF
TRBV6-6	12	TRBJ1-1	-	TGTGCCAGCAGTTACGGCGACACTGAAGCTTTCTTT	CASSYGDTEAFF
TRBV4-1	15	TRBJ2-7	-	TGCGCCAGCAGCCAAGTAGGACGTGGGTCCTACGAGCAGTACTTC	CASSQVGRGSYEQYF
TRBV30	13	TRBJ1-5	-	TGTGCCTGGAGTGTTGGGGCGAGGCAGCCCCAGCATTTT	CAWSVGARQPQHF
TRBV9	15	TRBJ2-3	TRBD2	TGTGCCAGCAGCGTAGACGGGGGGGCGCTTTTCACGCAGTATTTT	CASSVDGGALFTQYF